This T cell receptor beta chain was documented in a study of Graves' ophthalmopathy and Graves' hyperthyroidism. Study at large: Samples of peripheral blood were obtained at initial diagnosis, prior to treatment of any kind.

This clonotype has a count of ten or more. Researchers classed hyperthyroidism as stable given no ophthalmopathy within 18 months of follow-up. Other autoimmune diseases, uncontrolled infections, pregnancy or lactation led to the exclusion of patients. Each diagnosis was determined on the basis of clinical symptoms, serum thyroxine, TRAb, thyroid ultrasound and orbital computed tomography. The CDR3 is 14 amino acids. CDR1 is SGHRS and CDR2 is YFSETQ in the germline V gene. Trimming pared 0 bases from V and 1 base from J, leaving 8 bases between. Amplification targeted the TCR beta CDR3 regions, with RNA transcripts as the source material. RT-PCR was first run with HTBI primers, then multiplex PCR in a second round. TCRdb ran MiXCR on the multiplex PCR reads and lists one entry per CDR3 protein. The profile shows hundreds of thousands of distinct CDR3 sequences, about 20% of them singletons.

This clonotype was obtained from a young woman with stable Graves' hyperthyroidism. Some clones in this sample may be carry-over from other donors' samples. The sequenced material came from peripheral blood. The J gene is TRBJ2-7, the V gene TRBV5-1; possible D gene TRBD2, 5 bases. The CDR3 loop is CASSLGAESYEQYF. The CDR3 DNA reads as TGCGCCAGCAGCTTGGGAGCGGAGTCCTACGAGCAGTACTTC.